One sample yielded the 13 T cell receptor beta chains listed below, sequenced in a study of CD8+CD57+ T cells in acquired aplastic anemia (dated by TCRdb to about 2018). Flow cytometry had shown CD8+CD57+ cell expansion in the patients selected for sequencing. The run used an Illumina HiSeq 2000. Genomic DNA served as template for TCR beta VDJ combination and CDR3 sequence profiling. Using fastp trimming at Q25 and MiXCR clonotype assembly, TCRdb reanalyzed the public sequencing data and kept in-frame beta chains. Rows with one shared CDR3 protein collapse into an entry with the most common genes and DNA. The sample records 50,000 to 65,000 distinct CDR3 sequences, around 60% of which are singletons. The biggest ten clones account for approximately 15% of the sample. The sequenced material came from sorted CD4+, CD8+, or CD8+CD57+ T cells (not recorded which) from PBMCs. All receptors derive from a human donor with aplastic anemia.

The genes are TRBV12-3 or TRBV12-4 and TRBJ2-7, with 7 bases aligning to TRBD1. With V trimmed by 6 bases and J by 3 bases, 2 bases remained unmatched. There are 12 residues in the CDR3. The CDR3 region is CASRHRGYEQYF. CDR3 sequence (DNA): TGTGCCAGCAGGCACAGGGGCTACGAGCAGTACTTC.

The chain recombines TRBV24-1 with TRBJ2-7; the match to TRBD1 covers 7 bases. J lost 0 bases, V lost 9 bases, and 7 bases had no gene match. CDR1 and CDR2 from the germline V gene are KGHDR and SFDVKD. The CDR3 consists of 14 residues. The CDR3 DNA follows: TGTGCCACCGACGGGACAGCGGTCTCCTACGAGCAGTACGTC. Its protein is CATDGTAVSYEQYV.

J is TRBJ1-1 and V is TRBV4-3; D might be TRBD1 (5 bases). Between the trimmed V and J ends, which lost 3 bases and 1 base, there was a span of 12 bases. Germline-derived CDR1 and CDR2 are LGHNA and YSLEER. This CDR3 is built from 15 residues. CDR3 sequence: CASSHGRTPNTEAFF. The CDR3 region has the DNA TGCGCCAGCAGCCACGGACGGACACCGAACACTGAAGCTTTCTTT.

V usage is TRBV20-1 and J usage is TRBJ2-7; 9 bases match TRBD1. The CDR3 loop spans 18 amino acids. The V segment lost 6 bases and the J segment 4 bases; nucleotides outside the gene matches: 22. Germline V gene data show CDR1 as DFQATT and CDR2 as SNEGSKA (reference sequence). CDR3 protein: CSALNPMSSGTGPYEQYF. CDR3 nucleotides: TGCAGTGCCCTAAACCCCATGTCCAGTGGGACAGGGCCTTACGAGCAGTACTTC.

Many counts were recorded for this clonotype. The chain employs TRBV19 and TRBJ1-4; D might be TRBD1 (5 bases). This CDR3 comprises 17 residues. The ends were cut back, 3 bases at V and 5 bases at J, with 19 bases in the middle. Per germline, CDR1 LNHDA and CDR2 SQIVND (reference sequence). The CDR3 here is CASSIFPAGNLNEKLFF. CDR3 DNA sequence: TGTGCCAGTAGTATCTTTCCGGCAGGGAACTTAAATGAAAAACTGTTTTTT.

The rearrangement uses TRBV9 and TRBJ1-2; 8 bases fit TRBD1. The length of the CDR3 is 15 residues. V lost 0 bases to trimming and J lost 4 bases; unmatched junction nucleotides: 5. The germline CDR1 and CDR2 sequences are SGDLS and YYNGEE. CDR3 sequence reads: CASSVETGGGYGYTF. The CDR3 nucleotides read TGTGCCAGCAGCGTAGAAACAGGGGGGGGCTATGGCTACACCTTC.

In its sample, this clonotype was seen many times. One end of the junction is discordant with germline, which a read error may explain. The chain's CDR3 is CAASGLTSGGNEQFF. The CDR3 DNA follows: TGTGCCGCCAGTGGTCTGACGAGCGGGGGCAATGAGCAGTTCTTC. The rearrangement links TRBV24-1 to TRBJ2-1; 8 bases align to TRBD2. This CDR3 has 15 residues. Germline lookup yields CDR1 KGHDR and CDR2 SFDVKD.

The V and J genes are TRBV25-1 and TRBJ1-6; weak D call: TRBD1 (5 bases). V was shortened by 4 bases and J by 9 bases, with 10 bases between the two germline ends. Germline V CDR1 and CDR2: MGHDK, SYGVNS. The CDR3 is 13 residues long. CDR3 sequence reads: CASSAQDGSPLHF. The CDR3 DNA follows: TGTGCCAGCAGTGCACAGGATGGTTCACCCCTCCACTTT.

The chain is built from TRBV2 and TRBJ1-3; D is perhaps TRBD1 (5 bases). Trimming left V 5 bases short and J 2 bases short, with 13 bases between. The germline CDR1 and CDR2 sequences are SNHLY and FYNNEI. The length of the CDR3 is 15 residues. The CDR3 here is CASSKGVGTGNTIYF. CDR3 nucleotide sequence: TGTGCCAGCAGTAAAGGGGTAGGGACTGGAAACACCATATATTTT.

The chain carries TRBV12-3 or TRBV12-4 and TRBJ1-5; D call uncertain. The CDR3 contains 14 residues. V lost 3 bases and J lost 1, with 7 bases in between. This CDR3 reads CASSLGRSNQPQHF. The CDR3 nucleotides read TGTGCCAGCAGTTTGGGCAGAAGCAATCAGCCCCAGCATTTT.

This clonotype was found many times. This chain links TRBV6-5 with TRBJ1-6; TRBD1 might be the D (6 bases). V was clipped by 2 bases and J by 2 bases, with 10 bases between them. This CDR3 comprises 16 residues. The V gene's germline CDR1 is MNHEY and CDR2 SVGAGI. The CDR3 coding sequence is TGTGCCAGCAGTTACCCCGGACAGACCTATAATTCACCCCTCCACTTT. It specifies CASSYPGQTYNSPLHF.

This clonotype occurred many times. This sequence joins TRBV13 and TRBJ1-2; D call uncertain. Trimming removed 7 bases from V and 6 bases from J, with 9 bases in between. This CDR3 contains 11 residues. Per the germline V gene, CDR1 is PRHDT and CDR2 is FYEKMQ (reference sequence). CDR3 in amino acids: CASTEGNGYTF. CDR3 sequence (DNA): TGTGCCAGCACCGAGGGAAATGGCTACACCTTC.

This chain connects TRBV2 to TRBJ1-6; D gene unclear. Trimming removed 5 bases from V and 0 bases from J, with 11 bases in between. The germline V gene has CDR1 SNHLY and CDR2 FYNNEI. The CDR3 covers 16 residues. CDR3 protein: CASSPRLSSYNSPLHF. The CDR3 DNA reads TGTGCCAGCAGTCCCCGACTGAGCTCCTATAATTCACCCCTCCACTTT. Supplemented by reference TRBV2 and TRBJ1-6, the full variable domain reads EPEVTQTPSHQVTQMGQEVILRCVPISNHLYFYWYRQILGQKVEFLVSFYNNEISEKSEIFDDQFSVERPDGSNFTLKIRSTKLEDSAMYFCASSPRLSSYNSPLHFGNGTRLTVT.